This TCR beta chain comes out of a study of blood T cell repertoires in COVID-19 (dated by TCRdb to 2019 to 2021). Context from the whole study: Samples from collaborators originated in the United States, Italy and Spain and spanned both the acute and convalescent phases of COVID-19. Deeply sampled blood TCRbeta repertoires from subjects exposed to, actively infected with, or recovered from COVID-19 were included in the dataset. The repertoires were released in a freely available public database intended as a resource for research on the immune response to SARS-CoV-2. Nearly every sample came with metadata listing a de-identified subject ID, COVID-19 status, age in years and sex. The prospective study material was composed of cDNA or gDNA derived from T cells, B-cell-depleted T cells, or PBMCs. Samples were obtained from the ongoing ImmuneRACE study (first 160 participants) and from approximately 1,200 subjects provided by 6 global collaborators. Where available, HLA class I and class II types were taken from metadata supplied by the sample provider and were not determined by assay-based typing.

The immunoSEQ Assay, a bias-controlled multiplex PCR, was used to amplify TCRbeta CDR3 regions from genomic DNA. In the original analysis: The number of nucleated cells in each sample was estimated from the amplification of reference gene primers within the assay. To quantify the absolute abundance of each unique TCRbeta CDR3 rearrangement, sequence reads were collapsed and filtered. For each sample, productive Simpson clonality was calculated by taking the square root of Simpson's diversity index across productive rearrangements. TCRdb took over this immuneACCESS table, retaining in-frame rearrangements with V and J assigned. Such tables are incomplete; in checked studies, under half of the missing clones stem from an unresolved V gene, and the remainder is unexplained. Clone size and the V and J calls come from that table; the DNA yielded D and trimming. In this sample the table shows a few hundred thousand clones, roughly 86% of which occur a single time. The top ten clones comprise around 8.9% of the sample.

Broad study findings and their caveats: How much clinical and demographic metadata was included differed by source and by participant, and the metadata was provided uncurated.

Comment on this clone: Its antigen has not been determined. Base qualities are missing; no much larger clone stands one base away.

In the prospective study, participants were about 18 to 89 years old, resided in 25 or so geographic areas of the United States, and were enrolled through a virtual design. In the prospective study, participants were assigned to cohorts based on the clinical history participants reported in a screening survey and a study questionnaire. Recovered participants in ImmuneRACE Cohort 3 were defined by two consecutive negative NP/OP PCR tests, clearance by a healthcare professional, or resolution of symptoms. Each participant in the prospective study had whole blood, serum and a nasopharyngeal or oropharyngeal swab collected by mobile phlebotomists. Over a roughly 2-month period, participants in the prospective study had the option of providing additional blood draws and questionnaires. Prospective study blood samples were shipped either frozen or at room temperature before DNA extraction. The sequence derives from a woman aged 18-29 years who had recovered from COVID-19. Sequences were obtained from PBMCs or T cells enriched from blood (not recorded which).

The CDR3 has the sequence CASSLAGAGGTDTQYF. The nucleotide sequence reads TGTGCCAGCAGCTTAGCAGGAGCGGGGGGGACAGATACGCAGTATTTT. The V gene is TRBV11-2 and the J gene is TRBJ2-3, with 10 bases matching TRBD2. Spanning cysteine to phenylalanine, the CDR3 consists of 16 amino acids. Only CDR3 DNA remains: 48 bases, in frame from the first base. The germline V end is reduced by 1 base and the J end by 3 bases; junction bases left unmatched: 4. The germline V gene yields SGHAT for CDR1 and FQNNGV for CDR2.